Each of the 15 T cell receptor beta chains below was sequenced from the same sample in a study of technical replicates of blood from several donors. Only in-frame clones appear in the TCRdb table, and some are missing; sequencing was by immunoSEQ multiplex PCR. The sample yields around 70,000 clones, roughly 97% seen once. The sample taken for sequencing was T cells isolated from PBMCs. These receptors all stem from a human donor in good health.

This sequence joins TRBV11-1 and TRBJ2-7; 7 bases agree with TRBD2. This CDR3 region has 14 residues. Trimming removed 6 bases from V and 7 bases from J; junction bases left unmatched: 12. Germline V gives CDR1 SGHAT, CDR2 FQDESV (reference sequence). CDR3 sequence reads: CASSRTSFSAEQYF. The CDR3, as DNA: TGTGCCAGCAGTAGGACTAGTTTTTCCGCGGAGCAGTACTTC.

Concerning this clone: At one of its ends the junction is not consistent with the germline gene, which may arise from a read error. V usage is TRBV10-3 and J usage is TRBJ2-2, with 8 positions matching TRBD2. The germline gives CDR1 ENHRY, CDR2 SYGVKD. This CDR3 is built from 15 residues. For the CDR3, the DNA is TGTGCCATCACTGAGACTAGCGCCAACACCGGGGAGCTGTTTTTT. This encodes CAITETSANTGELFF.

The chain combines TRBV19 with TRBJ2-7, with TRBD2 as a possible D gene (5 bases). This CDR3 is built from 15 residues. In germline, CDR1 is LNHDA, CDR2 SQIVND (reference sequence). Between the trimmed V and J ends, which lost 0 bases and 2 bases, there was a span of 11 bases. The CDR3 coding sequence is TGTGCCAGTAGTATAGATCACGGGGTCCCCTACGAGCAGTACTTC. It yields the protein CASSIDHGVPYEQYF.

This clone was counted a single time. The chain uses TRBV6-1 and TRBJ2-1, with D perhaps matching TRBD2 (6 bases). Trimming pared 4 bases from V and 4 bases from J, leaving 11 bases between. The CDR3 has 14 residues. Germline V gene lookup returns CDR1 MNHNS and CDR2 SASEGT. CDR3 nucleotides: TGTGCCAGCAGTGTGGGCGGGACTTACAATGAGCAGTTCTTC. This gives the protein CASSVGGTYNEQFF.

J is TRBJ2-5 and V is TRBV18; no reliable D call. Germline CDR1 KGHSH, CDR2 LQKENI. The CDR3 runs to 13 residues. Deletions cut 2 bases from V and 2 bases from J, with 6 bases between. The CDR3 loop is CASSPGQQETQYF. Written as DNA, the CDR3 is TGTGCCAGCTCACCAGGCCAACAAGAGACCCAGTACTTC. The full variable domain, its missing parts supplied by reference TRBV18 and TRBJ2-5, is NAGVMQNPRHLVRRRGQEARLRCSPMKGHSHVYWYRQLPEEGLKFMVYLQKENIIDESGMPKERFSAEFPKEGPSILRIQQVVRGDSAAYFCASSPGQQETQYFGPGTRLLVL.

J is TRBJ1-5 and V is TRBV10-2; the D is unclear. The length of the CDR3 is 14 residues. Germline loops: CDR1 WSHSY, CDR2 SAAADI. V gave up 0 bases and J gave up 6 bases, with 9 bases separating them. The CDR3 DNA follows: TGCGCCAGCAGTGAGTCGACTCGAGGTCAGCCCCAGCATTTT. This gives the protein CASSESTRGQPQHF.

The CDR3 spells CASSPGLNNEQFF. CDR3 nucleotide sequence: TGCGCCAGCAGCCCGGGACTTAACAATGAGCAGTTCTTC. This rearrangement joins TRBV5-1 to TRBJ2-1, with D possibly being TRBD2 (6 bases). Trimming cost V 4 bases and J 5 bases, with 10 bases left between them. This CDR3 comprises 13 residues. Germline-derived CDR1 and CDR2 are SGHRS and YFSETQ.

V usage is TRBV2 and J usage is TRBJ2-3, with 7 positions matching TRBD2. The CDR3 consists of 16 residues. Germline trimming cut 2 bases from V and 0 bases from J; bases unmatched to any gene: 5. Germline CDR1 reads SNHLY; CDR2 reads FYNNEI. The CDR3 spells CASSERLAVSTDTQYF. CDR3 sequence (DNA): TGTGCCAGCAGTGAAAGGCTAGCGGTTAGCACAGATACGCAGTATTTT.

The chain joins TRBV30 to TRBJ2-2; TRBD2 matches 13 bases. CDR3 length: 17 amino acids. J was trimmed by 5 bases and V by 1 base; bases with no gene match: 7. Per germline, CDR1 GTSNPN and CDR2 SVGIG (reference sequence). The CDR3 region is CAWSGTSGRLITGELFF. CDR3 coding DNA: TGTGCCTGGAGTGGGACTAGCGGGAGATTAATAACCGGGGAGCTGTTTTTT.

The chain couples TRBV15 to TRBJ2-2; 7 nucleotides align to TRBD2. CDR1 is LNHNV and CDR2 is YYDKDF in the germline V gene (reference sequence). The junction had 2 bases not matched to a gene; V was cut back by 5 bases and J by 2 bases. The CDR3 is 14 residues long. The CDR3 bases are TGTGCCACCAGCGGGGGGGTTAACACCGGGGAGCTGTTTTTT. Its translation: CATSGGVNTGELFF.

The chain employs TRBV27 and TRBJ2-7, with 8 bases aligning to TRBD2. This CDR3 region has 14 residues. CDR1 MNHEY and CDR2 SMNVEV come from the germline V gene (reference sequence). The trim removed 4 bases at V and 3 bases at J, leaving 5 bases unmatched. Written as DNA, the CDR3 is TGTGCCAGCAGTTGGGGACTAGGCCGCTACGAGCAGTACTTC. Translating it yields CASSWGLGRYEQYF.

J is TRBJ2-7 and V is TRBV19; 11 bases map to TRBD1. CDR3 length: 13 amino acids. Germline CDR1 and CDR2: LNHDA and SQIVND (reference sequence). V shed 10 bases and J 3 bases; nucleotides not matched to a gene: 5. CDR3 sequence: CATSGTGGYEQYF. As DNA, the CDR3 is TGTGCCACCTCCGGGACAGGGGGCTACGAGCAGTACTTC.

The chain uses TRBV10-3 and TRBJ2-7; D unclear. Germline V gene data show CDR1 as ENHRY and CDR2 as SYGVKD. Between the trimmed V and J ends, which lost 2 bases and 4 bases, there was a span of 12 bases. The CDR3 totals 14 residues. The CDR3 here is CAISEPSTTYEQYF. The CDR3 DNA is TGTGCCATCAGTGAGCCTTCAACTACGTACGAGCAGTACTTC.

This chain uses TRBV29-1 with TRBJ2-1; a possible D gene is TRBD2 (5 bases). V gave up 4 bases and J gave up 1 base, with 14 bases separating them. There are 15 residues in the CDR3. Germline CDR1 reads SQVTM; CDR2 reads ANQGSEA. DNA for the CDR3: TGCAGCGTTGTCGTGGGAGCTTCTTCCTACAATGAGCAGTTCTTC. Its protein is CSVVVGASSYNEQFF.

The rearrangement joins TRBV2 to TRBJ1-5, with D tentatively TRBD1 (6 bases). Trimming left V 6 bases short and J 4 bases short, with 16 bases between. Germline CDR1 is SNHLY and CDR2 is FYNNEI. This CDR3 is 15 amino acids long. CDR3 sequence reads: CASSPDRSRNQPQHF. The CDR3 DNA is TGTGCCAGCAGCCCGGACAGATCAAGGAATCAGCCCCAGCATTTT.